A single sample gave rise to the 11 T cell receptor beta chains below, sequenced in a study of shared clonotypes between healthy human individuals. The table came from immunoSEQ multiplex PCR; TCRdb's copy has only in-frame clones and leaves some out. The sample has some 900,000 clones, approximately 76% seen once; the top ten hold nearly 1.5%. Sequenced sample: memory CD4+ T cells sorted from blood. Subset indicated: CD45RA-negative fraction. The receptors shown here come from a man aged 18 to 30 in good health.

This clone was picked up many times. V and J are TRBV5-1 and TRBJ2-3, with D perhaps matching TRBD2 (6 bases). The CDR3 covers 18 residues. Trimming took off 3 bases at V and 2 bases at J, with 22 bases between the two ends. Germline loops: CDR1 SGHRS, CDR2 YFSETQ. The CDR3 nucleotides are TGCGCCAGCAGCTCGGGAGAAAGGGGATGGAAGTTCACAGATACGCAGTATTTT. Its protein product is CASSSGERGWKFTDTQYF.

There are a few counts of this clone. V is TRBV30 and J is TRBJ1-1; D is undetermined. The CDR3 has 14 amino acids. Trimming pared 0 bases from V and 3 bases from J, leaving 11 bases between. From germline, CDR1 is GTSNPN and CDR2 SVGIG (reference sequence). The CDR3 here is CAWSVRFGDTEAFF. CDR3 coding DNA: TGTGCCTGGAGTGTACGGTTTGGGGACACTGAAGCTTTCTTT.

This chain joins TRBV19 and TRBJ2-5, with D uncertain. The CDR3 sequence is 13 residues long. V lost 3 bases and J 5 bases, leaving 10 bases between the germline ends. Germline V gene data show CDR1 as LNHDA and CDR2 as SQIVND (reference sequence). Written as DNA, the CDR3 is TGTGCCAGTAGTATCGGTGGACGGGAGACCCAGTACTTC. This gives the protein CASSIGGRETQYF.

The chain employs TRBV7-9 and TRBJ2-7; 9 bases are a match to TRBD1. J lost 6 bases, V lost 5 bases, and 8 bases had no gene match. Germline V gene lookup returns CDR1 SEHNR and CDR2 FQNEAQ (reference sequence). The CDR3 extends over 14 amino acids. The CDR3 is CASSRGQGNAEQYF. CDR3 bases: TGTGCCAGCAGCCGGGGACAGGGTAATGCCGAGCAGTACTTC.

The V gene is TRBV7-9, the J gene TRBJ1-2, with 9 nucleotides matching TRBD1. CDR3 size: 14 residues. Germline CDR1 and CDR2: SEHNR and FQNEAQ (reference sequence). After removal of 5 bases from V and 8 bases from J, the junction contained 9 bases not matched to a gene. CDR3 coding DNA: TGTGCCAGCAGCCGGGAGGGACAGGGAAGGGGCTACACCTTC. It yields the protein CASSREGQGRGYTF.

This chain's CDR3 is CASATELNTEAFF. The CDR3, as DNA: TGTGCTAGTGCAACAGAGTTGAACACTGAAGCTTTCTTT. The gene calls are TRBV12-5 and TRBJ1-1, with no clear D. The germline V gene has CDR1 LGHNT and CDR2 FRNRAP. Trimming removed 7 bases from V and 0 bases from J, with 9 bases in between. The CDR3 contains 13 residues.

The CDR3 region has the DNA TGCGCCAGCAGCTTGGTAGCGGGTACCCAAGAGACCCAGTACTTC. As protein: CASSLVAGTQETQYF. The chain employs TRBV5-1 and TRBJ2-5; TRBD2 agrees at 7 bases. V trimming: 0 bases; J trimming: 1 base; junction bases outside the gene matches: 3. CDR1 and CDR2 (germline): SGHRS, YFSETQ. The CDR3 has 15 residues.

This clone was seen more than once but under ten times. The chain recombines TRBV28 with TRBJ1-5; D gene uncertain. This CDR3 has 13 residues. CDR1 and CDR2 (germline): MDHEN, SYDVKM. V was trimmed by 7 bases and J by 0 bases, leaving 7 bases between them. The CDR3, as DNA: TGTGCCAGCATCGAGACTAGCAATCAGCCCCAGCATTTT. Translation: CASIETSNQPQHF. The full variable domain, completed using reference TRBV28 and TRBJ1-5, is DVKVTQSSRYLVKRTGEKVFLECVQDMDHENMFWYRQDPGLGLRLIYFSYDVKMKEKGDIPEGYSVSREKKERFSLILESASTNQTSMYLCASIETSNQPQHFGDGTRLSIL.

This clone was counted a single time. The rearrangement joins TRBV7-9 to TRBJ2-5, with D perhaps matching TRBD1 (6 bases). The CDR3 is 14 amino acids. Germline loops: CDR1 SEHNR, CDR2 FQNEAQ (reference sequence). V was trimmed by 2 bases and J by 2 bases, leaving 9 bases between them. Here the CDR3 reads CASSLQGPQETQYF. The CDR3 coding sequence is TGTGCCAGCAGCTTACAGGGGCCTCAAGAGACCCAGTACTTC.

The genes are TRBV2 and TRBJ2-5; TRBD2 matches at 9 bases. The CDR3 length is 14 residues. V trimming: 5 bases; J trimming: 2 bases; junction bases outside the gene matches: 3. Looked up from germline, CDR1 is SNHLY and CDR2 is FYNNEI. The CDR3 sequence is CASSSGGSQETQYF. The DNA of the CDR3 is TGTGCCAGCAGTAGCGGGGGGTCACAAGAGACCCAGTACTTC.

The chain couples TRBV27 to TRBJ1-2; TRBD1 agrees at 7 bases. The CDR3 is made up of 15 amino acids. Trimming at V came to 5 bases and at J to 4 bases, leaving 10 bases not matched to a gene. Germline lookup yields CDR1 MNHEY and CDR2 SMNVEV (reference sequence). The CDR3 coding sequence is TGTGCCAGCAGTCTCGAGGGGGCGTCTTCCTATGGCTACACCTTC. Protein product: CASSLEGASSYGYTF.